What follows are 28 T cell receptor beta chains derived from one specimen sequenced in a study of regulatory T cells in long-lasting Graves disease. Time point: newly diagnosed GD, antithyroid drugs for less than 3 months. Making the TCR library involved RNA that had been extracted from PBMCs. CDR3-region Arm-PCR and iRepertoire HTBI primers produced the TCR beta libraries. One entry per CDR3 protein, called by TCRdb with MiXCR from the multiplex PCR reads. Of fewer than 550,000 distinct CDR3 sequences in the sample, 15% to 20% were seen once. The sample also formed part of further work on T cells in Graves' hyperthyroidism and ophthalmopathy.

Material: peripheral blood mononuclear cells (PBMCs), obtained at new diagnosis, from a patient treated with antithyroid drugs. These receptor sequences come from a woman in her forties or fifties with Graves disease.

The DNA of the CDR3 is TGTGCCAGTAAGGGTGAGGACTACTCTGGGGCCAACGTCCTGACTTTC. Translated, it gives CASKGEDYSGANVLTF. V is TRBV19 and J is TRBJ2-6, with D perhaps TRBD2 (6 bases). The CDR3 has 16 residues. V was shortened by 7 bases and J by 0 bases, with 13 bases between the two germline ends. The V gene's germline CDR1 is LNHDA and CDR2 SQIVND (reference sequence).

There are many counts of this clonotype. This chain joins TRBV3-1 and TRBJ2-7; TRBD2 might be the D (6 bases). Per germline, CDR1 LGHDT and CDR2 YNNKEL (reference sequence). V dropped 5 bases and J dropped 4 bases, with 15 bases sitting between them. The CDR3 runs 14 residues. CDR3 coding DNA: TGTGCCAGCAGCTCGACTAGACGTTATTACGAGCAGTACTTC. This gives the protein CASSSTRRYYEQYF.

This clonotype has just a few counts. J is TRBJ2-7 and V is TRBV30; 8 bases map to TRBD2. The CDR3 spans 14 residues. The V gene's germline CDR1 is GTSNPN and CDR2 SVGIG (reference sequence). V lost 3 bases, J lost 7 bases, and 11 bases stayed unmatched. CDR3 in DNA: TGTGCCTGGAGAACGACGGGGGGGGCCTCGGAGCAGTACTTC. Amino acid sequence: CAWRTTGGASEQYF.

The sample holds a few counts of this clonotype. The chain employs TRBV6-1 and TRBJ2-7; 8 bases agree with TRBD1. CDR1 MNHNS and CDR2 SASEGT come from the germline V gene. J lost 6 bases, V lost 6 bases, and 7 bases had no gene match. The CDR3 is made up of 13 amino acids. This CDR3 reads CASSWTGTGEQYF. The DNA for the CDR3 is TGTGCCAGCAGCTGGACAGGGACTGGCGAGCAGTACTTC.

This clonotype was counted ten times or more. V is TRBV3-1 and J is TRBJ2-5; D unresolved. Trimming cost V 6 bases and J 1 base, with 15 bases left between them. Germline CDR1 LGHDT, CDR2 YNNKEL (reference sequence). The length of the CDR3 is 15 residues. The CDR3 sequence: CASSPDPASQETQYF. CDR3 sequence (DNA): TGTGCCAGCAGTCCAGACCCTGCAAGCCAAGAGACCCAGTACTTC.

There are many counts of this clonotype. The rearrangement links TRBV11-2 to TRBJ2-1; D perhaps matches TRBD2 (6 bases). CDR3 size: 17 residues. The germline V gene encodes CDR1 SGHAT and CDR2 FQNNGV. Trimming shortened V by 1 base and J by 3 bases, and 16 bases separated the two germline ends. This CDR3 is CASSLGHWGEIYNEQFF. The CDR3 nucleotides are TGTGCCAGCAGCTTAGGCCACTGGGGGGAGATCTACAATGAGCAGTTCTTC.

In its sample, this clonotype was seen a few times. V gene TRBV2 combines with J gene TRBJ2-3, with 7 bases aligning to TRBD1. Losses at the gene ends were 6 bases for V and 1 base for J; bases not matched to a gene: 13. Germline-derived CDR1 and CDR2 are SNHLY and FYNNEI. The CDR3 is 17 residues long. CDR3 in DNA: TGTGCCAGCAGCCAAGAGAGGGGCGGACAGGGCACAGATACGCAGTATTTT. Protein: CASSQERGGQGTDTQYF.

The chain links TRBV27 to TRBJ2-7, with D perhaps matching TRBD1 (6 bases). Germline loops: CDR1 MNHEY, CDR2 SMNVEV (reference sequence). The CDR3 runs to 15 residues. With 6 bases removed from V and 2 bases from J, the gap between germline ends came to 17 bases. The CDR3 DNA reads as TGTGCCAGCAGCAAAGTCAACAGGGAAACCTACGAGCAGTACTTC. Protein product: CASSKVNRETYEQYF.

In this sample, this clonotype turned up many times. This rearrangement joins TRBV2 to TRBJ2-1; 14 bases are a match to TRBD2. CDR1 SNHLY and CDR2 FYNNEI come from the germline V gene. J gave up 8 bases and V 6 bases, and 6 bases lay outside the gene matches. This CDR3 has 15 amino acids. In DNA form, the CDR3 reads TGTGCCAGCAGGCGGACTAGCGGGGGGCCCCATGAGCAGTTCTTC. Translating it yields CASRRTSGGPHEQFF.

The V and J genes are TRBV30 and TRBJ2-7; TRBD1 matches at 7 bases. With 4 bases clipped from V and 3 bases from J, the junction kept 6 bases outside the gene matches. The CDR3 covers 13 residues. Germline V lookup: CDR1 GTSNPN, CDR2 SVGIG (reference sequence). CDR3 loop: CAWTEGQHYEQYF. The CDR3 DNA is TGTGCCTGGACCGAGGGACAGCACTACGAGCAGTACTTC.

The J gene is TRBJ2-7, the V gene TRBV11-3; TRBD1 matches 8 bases. Germline lookup yields CDR1 SGHNT and CDR2 YENEEA. CDR3 length: 16 residues. V shed 3 bases and J 2 bases; nucleotides not matched to a gene: 9. This CDR3 reads CASSLTEDRVTYEQYF. CDR3 sequence (DNA): TGTGCCAGCAGCTTGACCGAGGACAGGGTCACCTACGAGCAGTACTTC.

This clonotype was counted many times. The chain links TRBV20-1 to TRBJ1-1, with 7 bases fitting TRBD1. Per the germline V gene, CDR1 is DFQATT and CDR2 is SNEGSKA (reference sequence). This CDR3 comprises 12 residues. With 8 bases clipped from V and 12 bases from J, the junction kept 15 bases outside the gene matches. The CDR3 nucleotides are TGCAGTTCGCCCACGACAGGGTACAAGTCTTTCTTT. Amino acid sequence: CSSPTTGYKSFF.

The chain links TRBV2 to TRBJ1-6; the D gene is possibly TRBD1 (6 bases). CDR1 is SNHLY, CDR2 FYNNEI, per germline. Trimming took 5 bases from V and 4 from J, leaving 12 bases between them. This CDR3 comprises 15 residues. In DNA, the CDR3 is TGTGCCAGCAGTATGGGGACATTTTATAATTCACCCCTCCACTTT. This encodes CASSMGTFYNSPLHF. Looking up the rest from reference TRBV2 and TRBJ1-6 gives the full variable domain: EPEVTQTPSHQVTQMGQEVILRCVPISNHLYFYWYRQILGQKVEFLVSFYNNEISEKSEIFDDQFSVERPDGSNFTLKIRSTKLEDSAMYFCASSMGTFYNSPLHFGNGTRLTVT.

This clonotype was found a few times. V usage is TRBV12-3 or TRBV12-4 and J usage is TRBJ2-1; the match to TRBD2 covers 13 bases. Losses at the gene ends were 2 bases for V and 7 bases for J; bases not matched to a gene: 5. The CDR3 extends over 16 amino acids. Here the CDR3 DNA reads TGTGCCAGCAGTTTAACTAGCGGGGGGGCGAGGAATGAGCAGTTCTTC. Amino acids: CASSLTSGGARNEQFF.

This clonotype was picked up many times. This sequence joins TRBV11-2 and TRBJ2-1; 8 positions match TRBD2. In germline, CDR1 is SGHAT, CDR2 FQNNGV. CDR3 size: 16 residues. With 4 bases clipped from V and 2 bases from J, the junction kept 7 bases outside the gene matches. CDR3 sequence: CASSSGGGSTYNEQFF. DNA for the CDR3: TGTGCCAGCAGCTCCGGGGGGGGGAGCACCTACAATGAGCAGTTCTTC.

Many counts were recorded for this clonotype. The genes are TRBV6-2 or TRBV6-3 and TRBJ1-5; D remains unclear. Germline loops: CDR1 MNHEY, CDR2 SVGEGT. The V gene lost 0 bases and the J gene lost 7 bases, with 13 bases spanning the gap. The CDR3 has 15 residues. The CDR3 DNA sequence: TGTGCCAGCAGTTACTCGTCCGGGCTTAACCAGCCCCAGCATTTT. This codes for CASSYSSGLNQPQHF.

For this clonotype: This may arise from a read error, as a much more abundant clone is one base away. The chain has TRBV11-2 and TRBJ1-1, with D possibly TRBD1 on 5 matching bases. The CDR3 contains 15 residues. Germline V lookup: CDR1 SGHAT, CDR2 FQNNGV. CDR3 DNA: TGTGCCTGCAGCTTAGTAGGAGGGGATTTGACTGAAGCTTTCTTT. Protein product: CACSLVGGDLTEAFF.

The J gene is TRBJ1-1, the V gene TRBV7-9; TRBD1 might be the D (5 bases). V was shortened by 11 bases and J by 2 bases, with 15 bases between the two germline ends. Germline V CDR1 and CDR2: SEHNR, FQNEAQ (reference sequence). The CDR3 runs 13 residues. In DNA form, the CDR3 reads TGTGCCCTCAGGCGGGGGGTTAACACTGAAGCTTTCTTT. Its protein product is CALRRGVNTEAFF.

This clonotype was picked up many times. The chain has TRBV7-9 and TRBJ2-1; D is possibly TRBD1 (5 bases). The DNA end is more similar to TRBJ2-5, so the J call may be wrong. Germline-derived CDR1 and CDR2 are SEHNR and FQNEAQ (reference sequence). The CDR3 extends over 13 amino acids. The CDR3 nucleotides are TGTGCCAGCAGGTCACAGGCTCGTGAGACCCAGTACTTC. Protein sequence: CASRSQARETQYF.

Points on this clonotype: With a much larger clone just one base away, this may be a read error. V usage is TRBV7-2 and J usage is TRBJ2-7; 7 nucleotides line up with TRBD1. Trimming took 2 bases from V and 2 from J; bases not matched to a gene: 18. The germline V gene encodes CDR1 SGHTA and CDR2 FQGNSA. This CDR3 has 19 amino acids. In DNA form, the CDR3 reads TGTGCCAGCAGCTTATTAGCGAAACTCCGGGACAGAGTGACCTACGAGCAGTACTTC. Protein product: CASSLLAKLRDRVTYEQYF.

This clonotype was seen ten or more times. This chain links TRBV6-1 with TRBJ2-6; the D is unclear. Germline CDR1 MNHNS, CDR2 SASEGT. V was trimmed by 7 bases and J by 3 bases, leaving 7 bases between them. CDR3 length: 13 residues. The CDR3 reads CASKSGGANVLTF. DNA of the CDR3: TGTGCCAGCAAGAGTGGTGGGGCCAACGTCCTGACTTTC.

This clonotype showed up many times. The J gene is TRBJ1-1, the V gene TRBV18, with unresolved D. This CDR3 is built from 14 residues. Germline CDR1 is KGHSH and CDR2 is LQKENI. Trimming took off 6 bases at V and 1 base at J, with 12 bases between the two ends. In nucleotides, the CDR3 is TGTGCCAGCTCCGTCAATACGGCGAACACTGAAGCTTTCTTT. Its translation: CASSVNTANTEAFF.

The table lists this clonotype with many counts. The chain recombines TRBV7-9 with TRBJ1-4, with 7 positions matching TRBD1. With 4 bases clipped from V and 3 bases from J, the junction kept 2 bases outside the gene matches. The CDR3 extends over 14 amino acids. Per the germline V gene, CDR1 is SEHNR and CDR2 is FQNEAQ (reference sequence). The CDR3 is CASSYGQANEKLFF. The CDR3 DNA follows: TGTGCCAGCAGCTACGGACAGGCTAATGAAAAACTGTTTTTT.

This clonotype showed up just a few times. This chain links TRBV9 with TRBJ2-7; D could derive from TRBD1 or TRBD2 (5 bases each). This CDR3 comprises 16 residues. V lost 3 bases and J lost 2, with 18 bases in between. Germline CDR1 SGDLS, CDR2 YYNGEE. The CDR3 region has the DNA TGTGCCAGCAGCGGGCCCCGGGACGTAGGAACCTACGAGCAGTACTTC. Translating it yields CASSGPRDVGTYEQYF. The variable domain in full, with the rest retrieved from reference TRBV9 and TRBJ2-7, is DSGVTQTPKHLITATGQRVTLRCSPRSGDLSVYWYQQSLDQGLQFLIQYYNGEERAKGNILERFSAQQFPDLHSELNLSSLELGDSALYFCASSGPRDVGTYEQYFGPGTRLTVT.

The chain uses TRBV4-1 and TRBJ1-2, with 11 positions matching TRBD1. J lost 1 base, V lost 3 bases, and 10 bases had no gene match. The CDR3 spans 18 residues. Per germline, CDR1 MGHRA and CDR2 YSYEKL. The CDR3 DNA reads as TGCGCCAGCAGCCAGGCCCGGACAGGGGGCTCTGGTAACTATGGCTACACCTTC. Translated: CASSQARTGGSGNYGYTF.

This clonotype was seen ten or more times. The chain recombines TRBV5-1 with TRBJ1-6, with D uncertain. The CDR3 runs to 15 residues. The germline gives CDR1 SGHRS, CDR2 YFSETQ. V lost 6 bases to trimming and J lost 5 bases, with 15 bases between them. The CDR3 DNA follows: TGCGCCAGCACCGAGACGCCTGGACATAATTCACCCCTCCACTTT. The encoded protein is CASTETPGHNSPLHF.

Ten or more counts support this clonotype. The CDR3 loop is CASRPGTLVYNEQFF. In nucleotides, the CDR3 is TGTGCCAGCAGACCAGGGACCCTTGTCTACAATGAGCAGTTCTTC. The chain is built from TRBV2 and TRBJ2-1; D is perhaps TRBD1 or TRBD2 (5 bases each). This CDR3 contains 15 residues. Trimming left V 6 bases short and J 3 bases short, with 15 bases between. The V gene's germline CDR1 is SNHLY and CDR2 FYNNEI.

Points on this clonotype: A much larger clonotype is one base distant, so this may be a read error. The chain carries TRBV12-3 or TRBV12-4 and TRBJ1-5; D not certain. There are 13 residues in the CDR3. CDR3: CASQQVSNQPQQF. DNA of the CDR3: TGTGCCAGCCAGCAGGTTAGCAATCAGCCCCAGCAGTTT.